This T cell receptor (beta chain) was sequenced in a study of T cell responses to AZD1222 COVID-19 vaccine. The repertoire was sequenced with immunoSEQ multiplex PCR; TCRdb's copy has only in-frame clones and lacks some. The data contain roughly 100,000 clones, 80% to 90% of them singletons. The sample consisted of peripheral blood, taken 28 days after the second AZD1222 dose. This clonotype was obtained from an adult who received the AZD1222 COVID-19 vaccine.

CDR3 nucleotide sequence: TGTGCCAGCAGGAAGCCCGGACAGGGCTATGGCTACACCTTC. It codes for CASRKPGQGYGYTF. The chain carries TRBV3-1 (or the pseudogene TRBV3-2) and TRBJ1-2; TRBD1 agrees at 8 bases. This CDR3 is 14 amino acids long. Germline CDR1 is LGHDT and CDR2 is YNNKEL (reference sequence). The trim removed 6 bases at V and 4 bases at J, leaving 7 bases unmatched.